Detailed here is one T cell receptor (beta chain). The table came from immunoSEQ multiplex PCR; TCRdb's copy has only in-frame clones and leaves some out. This sample carries fewer than 70,000 clones, 94% of them seen once, and the ten largest clones take 3% to 4%. CDR1 and CDR2 (germline): MNHNS, SASEGT. V lost 1 base and J 0 bases, leaving 17 bases between the germline ends. This CDR3 has 18 residues. This specimen comes from a study of control samples from healthy donors and cancer patients. Sequencing was performed on blood. The sequence came from a man aged 25-40 years in good health. This sequence joins TRBV6-1 and TRBJ2-3, with unresolved D. CDR3 amino acids: CASSEDPELSPSTDTQYF. In DNA, the CDR3 is TGTGCCAGCAGTGAAGACCCGGAGCTCTCCCCTAGCACAGATACGCAGTATTTT.